One and the same sample provided the 8 T cell receptor beta chains below, sequenced in a study of blood T cell repertoires in COVID-19. Only in-frame clones appear in the TCRdb table, and some are missing; sequencing was by immunoSEQ multiplex PCR. Among approximately 150,000 clones, 85% to 90% were seen once, and the ten largest hold roughly 4%. The specimen was peripheral blood. The receptors shown here come from a woman between 65 and 79 years old with acute or convalescent COVID-19.

The gene calls are TRBV2 and TRBJ1-1; 7 bases are a match to TRBD1. The CDR3 runs 14 residues. V gave up 1 base and J gave up 4 bases; unmatched junction bases: 3. CDR1 and CDR2 (germline): SNHLY, FYNNEI. CDR3 in amino acids: CASSEGQGVTEAFF. The CDR3 DNA sequence: TGTGCCAGCAGTGAAGGGCAGGGGGTCACTGAAGCTTTCTTT. Combining the CDR3 with reference TRBV2 and TRBJ1-1 gives the whole variable domain EPEVTQTPSHQVTQMGQEVILRCVPISNHLYFYWYRQILGQKVEFLVSFYNNEISEKSEIFDDQFSVERPDGSNFTLKIRSTKLEDSAMYFCASSEGQGVTEAFFGQGTRLTVV.

The rearrangement joins TRBV29-1 to TRBJ2-1; 8 bases agree with TRBD2. The CDR3 extends over 15 amino acids. From germline, CDR1 is SQVTM and CDR2 ANQGSEA. V shed 8 bases, J shed 2 bases, and the junction held 11 bases outside the gene matches. CDR3 region: CSIIGGGAAYNEQFF. The CDR3 nucleotides are TGCAGCATCATCGGGGGGGGAGCGGCCTACAATGAGCAGTTCTTC.

The J gene is TRBJ2-1, the V gene TRBV4-2, with TRBD2 as a possible D gene (5 bases). The CDR3 runs 15 residues. V lost 0 bases and J 7 bases, leaving 13 bases between the germline ends. The V gene's germline CDR1 is LGHNA and CDR2 YNFKEQ. CDR3 protein: CASSQDGLAPNEQFF. CDR3 DNA sequence: TGTGCCAGCAGCCAAGATGGCCTAGCCCCAAATGAGCAGTTCTTC.

V gene TRBV6-2 or TRBV6-3 combines with J gene TRBJ2-1; no reliable D call. The CDR3 sequence is 19 residues long. V was pared by 0 bases and J by 0 bases, with 18 bases between. The germline gives CDR1 MNHEY, CDR2 SVGEGT. DNA for the CDR3: TGTGCCAGCAGTTACTCTGCAAGTGGCAGGTCGTTCTCCTACAATGAGCAGTTCTTC. This sequence encodes CASSYSASGRSFSYNEQFF.

The rearrangement uses TRBV5-6 and TRBJ1-2; D is uncertain. The V end was cut by 1 base, the J end by 1 base, with 14 bases between. Germline V CDR1 and CDR2: SGHDT, YYEEEE. CDR3 length: 16 amino acids. CDR3 nucleotides: TGTGCCAGCAGCTTGTTTCTACGCGAGGTTAACTATGGCTACACCTTC. Amino acid sequence: CASSLFLREVNYGYTF.

CDR3 in DNA: TGTGCCAGCAGCCGGGACAGGGGTCCGGGTTCACCCCTCCACTTT. Protein product: CASSRDRGPGSPLHF. V and J are TRBV2 and TRBJ1-6, with 10 bases lining up with TRBD1. The CDR3 is 15 residues long. J was trimmed by 9 bases and V by 6 bases; bases with no gene match: 8. Germline CDR1 and CDR2: SNHLY and FYNNEI.

The rearrangement joins TRBV28 to TRBJ2-1, with 7 bases lining up with TRBD1. The CDR3 has 13 amino acids. V lost 6 bases, J lost 7 bases, and 6 bases stayed unmatched. From germline, CDR1 is MDHEN and CDR2 SYDVKM. CDR3 DNA sequence: TGTGCCAGCAGCAGACAGGGTCAGAATGAGCAGTTCTTC. Translated: CASSRQGQNEQFF.

A single count supports this clone. V usage is TRBV9 and J usage is TRBJ1-4, with 8 nucleotides matching TRBD1. Germline CDR1 is SGDLS and CDR2 is YYNGEE. Germline trimming cut 0 bases from V and 6 bases from J; bases unmatched to any gene: 1. The CDR3 consists of 14 residues. In DNA form, the CDR3 reads TGTGCCAGCAGCGTAGGGACAGGGTATGAAAAACTGTTTTTT. Translation gives CASSVGTGYEKLFF.